This T cell receptor beta chain was profiled in a study of blood T cell repertoires in COVID-19 (dated by TCRdb to about 2020). Notes on the research overall: Samples from collaborators originated in the United States, Italy and Spain and spanned both the acute and convalescent phases of COVID-19. The material from the prospective study consisted of cDNA or gDNA derived from T cells, B-cell-depleted T cells, or PBMCs. Subjects who had been exposed to COVID-19, were actively infected with it, or had recovered from it provided the deeply sampled blood TCRbeta repertoires that made up the dataset. The repertoires were made available in a free public database intended to serve as a resource for research on the immune response to SARS-CoV-2. Samples were obtained from the ongoing ImmuneRACE study (first 160 participants) and from 1,000 to 1,500 subjects provided by 6 global collaborators. A de-identified subject ID, COVID-19 status, age in years and sex were almost always included in the sample metadata. Where available, HLA class I and class II types were taken from metadata supplied by the sample provider and were not determined by assay-based typing. Points the paper makes about the study in general: The amount of clinical and demographic metadata varied by source and participant and was provided uncurated.

On this clone itself: Its antigen is currently not known. No quality values exist for individual bases; no much larger clone is one base distant.

TCRbeta CDR3 regions were amplified from genomic DNA using the immunoSEQ Assay, a bias-controlled multiplex PCR. On the study's bioinformatics: Within the assay, amplification of reference gene primers was used to estimate how many nucleated cells each sample contained. To quantify the absolute abundance of each unique TCRbeta CDR3 rearrangement, sequence reads were collapsed and filtered. For each sample, productive Simpson clonality was calculated as the square root of Simpson's diversity index across productive rearrangements. Drawn from immuneACCESS, this table holds only the in-frame rearrangements with V and J called that TCRdb kept. Clones are partly lost; checked studies trace under half to an unresolved V gene and leave the rest unexplained. V and J calls and clone size follow that table, whereas D and trimming were derived from the DNA. Recorded for this sample are tens of thousands of clones; roughly nine tenths of them occurred a single time. In total, the top ten clones hold more than 2.5% of the sample.

Taken from cysteine to phenylalanine, the CDR3 has 12 residues. CDR3 DNA only is kept here, 36 bases in frame from base 1. V and J lose 6 bases and 5 bases, and a span of 10 bases separates them. CDR1 SNHLY and CDR2 FYNNEI were looked up in the germline V gene. Whole blood was collected in K2EDTA tubes by collaborating institutions according to the institutions' own protocols. For TCRbeta analysis, collaborators shipped samples in one of three forms: frozen whole blood, isolated PBMCs, or DNA extracted from either of those sample types. The chain is encoded by TRBV2 joined to TRBJ1-1, with no reliable assignment of the D segment. This clonotype was obtained from a man aged 45 to 65 with acute or convalescent COVID-19. Sequencing used peripheral blood. The CDR3 region: CASRQVTTEAFF. DNA sequence: TGTGCCAGCAGGCAGGTTACAACTGAAGCTTTCTTT.